One and the same sample provided the 22 T cell receptor beta chains below, sequenced in a study of blood T cell repertoires in COVID-19. Only in-frame clones appear in the TCRdb table, and some are missing; sequencing was by immunoSEQ multiplex PCR. The sample carries about 74,000 clones, roughly four fifths recorded once. Sequencing input: peripheral blood. Receptors originate from a man aged 65 to 85 with acute or convalescent COVID-19.

The J gene is TRBJ2-5, the V gene TRBV24-1; possible D gene TRBD2, 6 bases. There are 16 residues in the CDR3. V lost 3 bases and J lost 5, with 18 bases in between. Germline-derived CDR1 and CDR2 are KGHDR and SFDVKD. The CDR3: CATSDPPGGIMETQYF. The DNA of the CDR3 is TGTGCCACCAGTGATCCCCCAGGCGGGATAATGGAGACCCAGTACTTC.

The gene calls are TRBV7-2 and TRBJ1-2; no clear D. Trimming removed 1 base at V and 5 bases at J, with 8 bases between. CDR3 size: 13 residues. Germline CDR1 SGHTA, CDR2 FQGNSA. This CDR3 reads CASSLGGEYGYTF. DNA of the CDR3: TGTGCCAGCAGCTTAGGGGGAGAGTATGGCTACACCTTC.

This chain links TRBV15 with TRBJ2-7; 12 nucleotides agree with TRBD1. CDR3 size: 18 residues. Germline-derived CDR1 and CDR2 are LNHNV and YYDKDF (reference sequence). V shed 3 bases and J 4 bases; nucleotides not matched to a gene: 13. The CDR3 reads CATSRTFSGQGAWYEQYF. For the CDR3, the DNA is TGTGCCACCAGCAGGACCTTCTCGGGACAGGGGGCGTGGTACGAGCAGTACTTC.

The chain joins TRBV6-6 to TRBJ1-5; D is unclear. The CDR3 extends over 15 amino acids. V lost 2 bases and J 1 base, leaving 9 bases between the germline ends. Looked up from germline, CDR1 is MNHNY and CDR2 is SVGAGI (reference sequence). CDR3 sequence: CASSYGGESNQPQHF. In nucleotides, the CDR3 is TGTGCCAGCAGTTACGGCGGGGAGAGCAATCAGCCCCAGCATTTT.

This chain joins TRBV3-1 (or the pseudogene TRBV3-2) and TRBJ2-3; D is unresolved. Germline V CDR1 and CDR2: LGHDT, YNNKEL (reference sequence). V was trimmed by 4 bases and J by 6 bases, leaving 11 bases between them. The CDR3 consists of 13 residues. The CDR3 reads CASSLTPRDTQYF. The CDR3 region has the DNA TGTGCCAGCAGCCTAACTCCCCGGGATACGCAGTATTTT.

This chain links TRBV18 with TRBJ2-1; D is possibly TRBD1 (5 bases). Trimming pared 0 bases from V and 3 bases from J, leaving 12 bases between. This CDR3 is built from 16 residues. Per the germline V gene, CDR1 is KGHSH and CDR2 is LQKENI. The CDR3 DNA sequence: TGTGCCAGCTCACCACCGTGGCAGGGTGGCTACAATGAGCAGTTCTTC. Amino acid sequence: CASSPPWQGGYNEQFF.

The rearrangement links TRBV30 to TRBJ1-2, with a weak D call TRBD1 (5 bases). The CDR3 is made up of 18 amino acids. V was clipped by 0 bases and J by 5 bases, with 25 bases between them. The germline CDR1 and CDR2 sequences are GTSNPN and SVGIG (reference sequence). The CDR3 sequence: CAWSVHRGLKLYRYGYTF. The CDR3 DNA sequence: TGTGCCTGGAGTGTACATAGGGGACTCAAACTTTATCGATATGGCTACACCTTC. The variable domain in full, with the rest retrieved from reference TRBV30 and TRBJ1-2, is SQTIHQWPATLVQPVGSPLSLECTVEGTSNPNLYWYRQAAGRGLQLLFYSVGIGQISSEVPQNLSASRPQDRQFILSSKKLLLSDSGFYLCAWSVHRGLKLYRYGYTFGSGTRLTVV.

The chain couples TRBV18 to TRBJ1-1; TRBD1 aligns across 7 bases. Germline V gives CDR1 KGHSH, CDR2 LQKENI. V lost 5 bases and J lost 2; bases outside the gene matches: 5. The length of the CDR3 is 14 residues. The CDR3 DNA follows: TGTGCCAGCTCAGCCCAGGGGGGAAACACTGAAGCTTTCTTT. It translates to CASSAQGGNTEAFF.

This sequence joins TRBV28 and TRBJ1-5; no clear D gene. CDR1 MDHEN and CDR2 SYDVKM come from the germline V gene. Trimming removed 4 bases from V and 5 bases from J, with 9 bases in between. The CDR3 extends over 13 amino acids. CDR3 DNA sequence: TGTGCCAGCAGTTCTCCCCTCCATCAGCCCCAGCATTTT. It is translated as CASSSPLHQPQHF.

The chain has TRBV28 and TRBJ2-7, with 7 bases that match TRBD1. Germline-derived CDR1 and CDR2 are MDHEN and SYDVKM. Trimming cost V 5 bases and J 2 bases; bases outside gene matches: 18. The CDR3 runs to 18 residues. This CDR3 reads CASSTTTPGTDQTYEQYF. CDR3 nucleotide sequence: TGTGCCAGCAGTACTACCACTCCCGGGACAGACCAAACCTACGAGCAGTACTTC.

The V gene is TRBV28, the J gene TRBJ1-2; tentative D call: TRBD1 (6 bases). This CDR3 region has 13 residues. The V end was cut by 6 bases, the J end by 4 bases, with 12 bases between. Germline CDR1 is MDHEN and CDR2 is SYDVKM. CDR3 amino acids: CASRGAKSYGYTF. The CDR3, as DNA: TGTGCCAGCAGGGGGGCGAAGAGCTATGGCTACACCTTC.

V usage is TRBV5-1 and J usage is TRBJ1-6, with 8 bases identical to TRBD1. With 4 bases clipped from V and 8 bases from J, the junction kept 8 bases outside the gene matches. CDR1 SGHRS and CDR2 YFSETQ come from the germline V gene. CDR3 length: 15 amino acids. The CDR3, as DNA: TGCGCCAGCAGCCCTGGACAGGGAGTATATTCACCCCTCCACTTT. It is translated as CASSPGQGVYSPLHF. Filled out from reference TRBV5-1 and TRBJ1-6, the complete variable domain reads KAGVTQTPRYLIKTRGQQVTLSCSPISGHRSVSWYQQTPGQGLQFLFEYFSETQRNKGNFPGRFSGRQFSNSRSEMNVSTLELGDSALYLCASSPGQGVYSPLHFGNGTRLTVT.

This rearrangement joins TRBV4-3 to TRBJ2-1; the D gene is possibly TRBD2 (6 bases). The V gene's germline CDR1 is LGHNA and CDR2 YSLEER. Trimming took off 3 bases at V and 4 bases at J, with 19 bases between the two ends. There are 17 residues in the CDR3. The chain's CDR3 is CASSQTGSAGAYNEQFF. CDR3 bases: TGCGCCAGCAGCCAGACCGGATCAGCGGGCGCTTACAATGAGCAGTTCTTC.

The chain combines TRBV5-1 with TRBJ2-7; perhaps TRBD2 as D (5 bases). The CDR3 runs to 15 residues. CDR1 is SGHRS, CDR2 YFSETQ, per germline. V lost 1 base and J lost 4, with 15 bases in between. CDR3 coding DNA: TGCGCCAGCAGCTTGAGTCAGCCAGAGGGATACGAGCAGTACTTC. Protein sequence: CASSLSQPEGYEQYF.

The table lists this clone with a count of one. This rearrangement joins TRBV19 to TRBJ2-5; no reliable D call. CDR1 and CDR2 (germline): LNHDA, SQIVND (reference sequence). The CDR3 runs 14 residues. The V end was cut by 5 bases, the J end by 2 bases, with 12 bases between. As DNA, the CDR3 is TGTGCCAGTAGTTCCTTACAGTCACAAGAGACCCAGTACTTC. This codes for CASSSLQSQETQYF.

The chain combines TRBV11-3 with TRBJ2-1; 9 bases agree with TRBD2. With 2 bases clipped from V and 4 bases from J, the junction kept 6 bases outside the gene matches. The CDR3 is made up of 16 amino acids. CDR1 is SGHNT, CDR2 YENEEA, per germline. The CDR3 DNA sequence: TGTGCCAGCAGCTTATCTGGACTAGCGAATTACAATGAGCAGTTCTTC. This translates into CASSLSGLANYNEQFF.

V gene TRBV19 combines with J gene TRBJ2-1, with TRBD2 matching 11 bases. J lost 10 bases, V lost 5 bases, and 13 bases had no gene match. CDR3 length: 16 residues. The V gene's germline CDR1 is LNHDA and CDR2 SQIVND (reference sequence). The CDR3 DNA is TGTGCCAGTAGTCCAAGAACTAGCGGGAGTGGGTCCGAGCAGTTCTTC. Translating gives CASSPRTSGSGSEQFF. The whole variable domain, filled in from reference TRBV19 and TRBJ2-1, reads DGGITQSPKYLFRKEGQNVTLSCEQNLNHDAMYWYRQDPGQGLRLIYYSQIVNDFQKGDIAEGYSVSREKKESFPLTVTSAQKNPTAFYLCASSPRTSGSGSEQFFGPGTRLTVL.

The rearrangement links TRBV7-9 to TRBJ1-1; D perhaps matches TRBD1 (6 bases). Deletions cut 5 bases from V and 3 bases from J, with 16 bases between. From germline, CDR1 is SEHNR and CDR2 FQNEAQ (reference sequence). There are 15 residues in the CDR3. The DNA for the CDR3 is TGTGCCAGCAGCCCGGGAGGGGGTTGGGACACTGAAGCTTTCTTT. It codes for CASSPGGGWDTEAFF.

The CDR3 DNA reads as TGTGCCAGCAGCCTGGGGACTAGCGTCGATACGCAGTATTTT. This gives the protein CASSLGTSVDTQYF. This chain links TRBV7-2 with TRBJ2-3, with 10 bases that match TRBD2. This CDR3 has 14 residues. The V gene end was trimmed by 5 bases and the J gene end by 6 bases; junction bases not matched to a gene: 5. The V gene's germline CDR1 is SGHTA and CDR2 FQGNSA.

The chain couples TRBV5-1 to TRBJ2-4; D possibly corresponds to TRBD1 (5 bases). Trimming removed 5 bases at V and 9 bases at J, with 15 bases between. Looked up from germline, CDR1 is SGHRS and CDR2 is YFSETQ. This CDR3 has 13 residues. The CDR3 loop is CASRSDSLGIQYF. The DNA for the CDR3 is TGCGCCAGCAGATCCGACAGTCTCGGCATTCAGTACTTC. The full variable domain, its missing parts supplied by reference TRBV5-1 and TRBJ2-4, is KAGVTQTPRYLIKTRGQQVTLSCSPISGHRSVSWYQQTPGQGLQFLFEYFSETQRNKGNFPGRFSGRQFSNSRSEMNVSTLELGDSALYLCASRSDSLGIQYFGAGTRLSVL.

The gene calls are TRBV7-6 and TRBJ2-7; TRBD2 is a possible D gene (6 bases). This CDR3 has 17 amino acids. Germline assignment: CDR1 SGHVS and CDR2 FNYEAQ. The V end was cut by 3 bases, the J end by 0 bases, with 18 bases between. CDR3 in amino acids: CASSLGGGTVGSYEQYF. CDR3 in DNA: TGTGCCAGCAGCTTGGGGGGTGGGACCGTGGGCTCCTACGAGCAGTACTTC.

This sequence joins TRBV10-3 and TRBJ2-1; D remains unclear. V was shortened by 2 bases and J by 9 bases, with 14 bases between the two germline ends. The germline CDR1 and CDR2 sequences are ENHRY and SYGVKD. There are 14 residues in the CDR3. The CDR3 region is CAISEENPEVEQFF. The CDR3 nucleotides are TGTGCCATCAGTGAGGAGAACCCCGAGGTTGAGCAGTTCTTC.